The T cell receptor beta chain under discussion was sequenced for a study of CD4 T cells in relation to SARS-CoV-2 and coronaviruses. Across the whole study: The HLA restriction of the shared crossreactive spike epitopes was mapped.

Naive and memory CD4+ T cell DNA was deep-sequenced without culture. Repertoires were generated with immunoSEQ multiplex PCR, while TCRdb's copy carries only in-frame clones and drops some. The sample consists of some 68,000 clones, 85% to 95% of them appearing once. CD4+ T cells from unexposed donors were obtained before the COVID-19 pandemic (2011-2018). Study results and limitations: SARS-CoV-2-driven expansion was significantly weaker in crossreactive than monoreactive clones. Culture-expanded clones reflect memory recall rather than primary priming during culture.

Of note for this clone: What it binds is not known.

The source material was naive CD4+ T cells from PBMCs. Subset described: naive CD4+ T cells isolated by negative enrichment. This clonotype was obtained from a human donor in good health.

The DNA of the CDR3 is TGTGCCAGCAGTGATCAGGGCCCCAATCAGCCCCAGCATTTT. Protein product: CASSDQGPNQPQHF. V gene TRBV2 combines with J gene TRBJ1-5, with D possibly being TRBD1 (5 bases). This CDR3 spans 14 amino acids. Germline lookup yields CDR1 SNHLY and CDR2 FYNNEI. The V end was cut by 3 bases, the J end by 3 bases, with 9 bases between.